Shown below are 19 T cell receptor beta chains from a single sample sequenced in a study of CD8+CD57+ T cells in acquired aplastic anemia. Patients chosen for sequencing had CD8+CD57+ cells that had expanded, as shown by flow cytometry. The template for TCR beta VDJ and CDR3 sequence profiling was genomic DNA. Each CDR3 protein gets one entry after TCRdb re-called the reads with MiXCR. The data contain around 200,000 distinct CDR3 sequences, roughly 65% of them singletons. The specimen sequenced was sorted CD4+, CD8+, or CD8+CD57+ T cells (not recorded which) from PBMCs. Source of these receptors: a human donor with aplastic anemia.

This chain uses TRBV2 with TRBJ2-1; 11 nucleotides agree with TRBD1. Germline-derived CDR1 and CDR2 are SNHLY and FYNNEI. This CDR3 has 13 amino acids. Trimming at V came to 6 bases and at J to 8 bases, leaving 3 bases not matched to a gene. The CDR3: CASRPDRGHEQFF. CDR3 coding DNA: TGTGCCAGCAGGCCGGACAGGGGGCATGAGCAGTTCTTC.

This clonotype was seen ten or more times. This chain uses TRBV11-2 with TRBJ1-1; D is unclear. V lost 0 bases and J lost 5, with 10 bases in between. This CDR3 spans 14 amino acids. Per the germline V gene, CDR1 is SGHAT and CDR2 is FQNNGV. The DNA for the CDR3 is TGTGCCAGCAGCTTAGATAGGGAGGAAACTGAAGCTTTCTTT. Protein product: CASSLDREETEAFF.

Worth noting for this clonotype: The junction departs from the called germline gene at one end, perhaps through a read error. This rearrangement joins TRBV19 to TRBJ1-1, with D possibly matching TRBD1 (6 bases). CDR1 LNHDA and CDR2 SQIVND come from the germline V gene (reference sequence). The CDR3 is made up of 12 amino acids. CDR3 in amino acids: CASRIGGTEAFF. CDR3 DNA sequence: TGTGCCAGTAGGATCGGGGGCACTGAGGCTTTCTTT.

This chain links TRBV11-3 with TRBJ2-3; possibly TRBD2 for D (6 bases). Trimming removed 4 bases from V and 6 bases from J, with 11 bases in between. The V gene's germline CDR1 is SGHNT and CDR2 YENEEA. The CDR3 totals 13 residues. This CDR3 reads CASSSTSLDTQYF. CDR3 DNA: TGTGCCAGCAGCTCGACTAGTTTGGATACGCAGTATTTT.

The chain couples TRBV14 to TRBJ2-7; 8 bases are shared with TRBD1. The germline gives CDR1 SGHDN, CDR2 FVKESK. V lost 5 bases, J lost 7 bases, and 7 bases stayed unmatched. The CDR3 loop spans 13 amino acids. CDR3 amino acids: CASSTNTGGEQYF. CDR3 in DNA: TGTGCCAGCAGCACCAATACAGGGGGGGAGCAGTACTTC. The full variable domain, in which reference TRBV14 and TRBJ2-7 provide the parts outside the CDR3, is EAGVTQFPSHSVIEKGQTVTLRCDPISGHDNLYWYRRVMGKEIKFLLHFVKESKQDESGMPNNRFLAERTGGTYSTLKVQPAELEDSGVYFCASSTNTGGEQYFGPGTRLTVT.

This chain connects TRBV6-1 to TRBJ1-5; D gene uncertain. V was clipped by 3 bases and J by 0 bases, with 9 bases between them. This CDR3 comprises 15 residues. Germline V CDR1 and CDR2: MNHNS, SASEGT. The CDR3 here is CASSDSAGSNQPQHF. In nucleotides, the CDR3 is TGTGCCAGCAGTGATTCCGCCGGTAGCAATCAGCCCCAGCATTTT.

V and J are TRBV20-1 and TRBJ2-1, with 7 bases identical to TRBD2. CDR1 and CDR2 (germline): DFQATT, SNEGSKA (reference sequence). The V segment lost 0 bases and the J segment 3 bases; nucleotides outside the gene matches: 5. There are 15 residues in the CDR3. CDR3 amino acids: CSARDGASGYNEQFF. DNA for the CDR3: TGCAGTGCTAGAGACGGGGCTAGCGGCTACAATGAGCAGTTCTTC.

V usage is TRBV9 and J usage is TRBJ2-3; 10 bases are shared with TRBD1. In germline, CDR1 is SGDLS, CDR2 YYNGEE. After removal of 0 bases from V and 2 bases from J, the junction contained 3 bases not matched to a gene. The CDR3 length is 16 residues. CDR3 residues: CASSVVTGGHTDTQYF. The CDR3 nucleotides read TGTGCCAGCAGCGTAGTGACAGGGGGCCACACAGATACGCAGTATTTT.

A note on this clonotype: A junction boundary mismatches the germline segment, possibly from a read error. The rearrangement links TRBV20-1 to TRBJ1-5; D remains ambiguous. The CDR3 is 12 residues long. CDR1 and CDR2 from the germline V gene are DFQATT and SNEGSKA (reference sequence). Here the CDR3 DNA reads TGCAGTGCCCCTGACGGCAATCAGCCCCGGCATTTT. Protein: CSAPDGNQPRHF.

The J gene is TRBJ1-2, the V gene TRBV9, with 7 bases matching TRBD1. CDR3 length: 15 amino acids. Germline V gene data show CDR1 as SGDLS and CDR2 as YYNGEE. J was trimmed by 3 bases and V by 0 bases; bases with no gene match: 5. The CDR3 protein is CASSVVTGWYYGYTF. The CDR3 region has the DNA TGTGCCAGCAGCGTAGTGACAGGGTGGTACTATGGCTACACCTTC.

Comment on this clonotype: The junction departs from the called germline gene at one end, perhaps through a read error. This chain connects TRBV5-1 to TRBJ2-2, with D hard to call. CDR3 length equals 12 residues. Germline V lookup: CDR1 SGHRS, CDR2 YFSETQ. Here the CDR3 DNA reads TGTGCCAGCACCCTCAGCACCGGGGAGCTGTTTTTT. Translated, it gives CASTLSTGELFF.

At least ten counts were recorded for this clonotype. V is TRBV12-5 and J is TRBJ1-1; D remains unclear. CDR3 length equals 16 residues. The V gene lost 1 base and the J gene lost 4 bases, with 16 bases spanning the gap. CDR1 is LGHNT, CDR2 FRNRAP, per germline. In DNA form, the CDR3 reads TGTGCTAGTGGTTTGGACCGACCGGCCCGTAGCACTGAAGCTTTCTTT. It translates to CASGLDRPARSTEAFF.

This clonotype was observed at least ten times. V gene TRBV20-1 combines with J gene TRBJ2-7; TRBD1 might be the D (6 bases). The CDR3 runs to 12 residues. CDR1 is DFQATT, CDR2 SNEGSKA, per germline (reference sequence). Between the trimmed V and J ends, which lost 2 bases and 4 bases, there was a span of 9 bases. The CDR3 here is CSARQTGYEQYF. CDR3 DNA sequence: TGCAGTGCTAGACAAACAGGGTACGAGCAGTACTTC.

The chain recombines TRBV7-8 with TRBJ1-1; D is possibly TRBD1 (6 bases). V was clipped by 4 bases and J by 0 bases, with 12 bases between them. This CDR3 comprises 15 residues. Germline V gene data show CDR1 as SGHVS and CDR2 as FQNEAQ. CDR3 sequence reads: CASSSAGTLNTEAFF. Here the CDR3 DNA reads TGTGCCAGCAGCTCCGCCGGGACACTGAACACTGAAGCTTTCTTT. Together with reference TRBV7-8 and TRBJ1-1, the CDR3 gives the full variable domain: GAGVSQSPRYKVAKRGQDVALRCDPISGHVSLFWYQQALGQGPEFLTYFQNEAQLDKSGLPSDRFFAERPEGSVSTLKIQRTQQEDSAVYLCASSSAGTLNTEAFFGQGTRLTVV.

The rearrangement uses TRBV2 and TRBJ1-5; TRBD1 might be the D (6 bases). Germline CDR1 is SNHLY and CDR2 is FYNNEI. CDR3 size: 13 residues. The V and J ends lost 9 bases and 6 bases respectively, with 15 bases between them. CDR3 residues: CASRRGGPQPQHF. CDR3 DNA sequence: TGTGCCAGTAGGCGGGGGGGCCCTCAGCCCCAGCATTTT.

The table lists this clonotype with many counts. The gene calls are TRBV6-5 and TRBJ1-5; 7 bases are shared with TRBD1. Germline V gives CDR1 MNHEY, CDR2 SVGAGI. The CDR3 runs to 15 residues. After removal of 5 bases from V and 5 bases from J, the junction contained 9 bases not matched to a gene. The CDR3 here is CASSTHTGVDQPQHF. In DNA form, the CDR3 reads TGTGCCAGCAGTACTCATACAGGGGTCGATCAGCCCCAGCATTTT.

The V and J genes are TRBV19 and TRBJ2-6, with 11 bases lining up with TRBD1. The CDR3 is made up of 17 amino acids. Trimming removed 3 bases from V and 2 bases from J; junction bases left unmatched: 3. From germline, CDR1 is LNHDA and CDR2 SQIVND (reference sequence). CDR3 sequence: CASSMGQGVAGANVLTF. The CDR3, as DNA: TGTGCCAGTAGTATGGGACAGGGGGTCGCTGGGGCCAACGTCCTGACTTTC.

V is TRBV12-3 or TRBV12-4 and J is TRBJ1-2, with a weak D call TRBD1 (5 bases). The CDR3 sequence is 16 residues long. V shed 1 base and J shed 4 bases, with 16 bases lying between them. The CDR3 sequence: CASSLGAGRDCYGYTF. The CDR3 coding sequence is TGTGCCAGCAGTTTAGGTGCAGGGAGGGATTGCTATGGCTACACCTTC.

This rearrangement joins TRBV12-3 or TRBV12-4 to TRBJ2-5, with 7 bases fitting TRBD1. With V trimmed by 1 base and J by 1 base, 9 bases remained unmatched. This CDR3 is 17 amino acids long. In nucleotides, the CDR3 is TGTGCCAGCAGTTTAGGGGTTGGACAGGCCCTCCAAGAGACCCAGTACTTC. As protein: CASSLGVGQALQETQYF.